These T cell receptor beta chains were read from a single sample in a study of T cells in Graves' hyperthyroidism and ophthalmopathy. TCRdb ran MiXCR on the multiplex PCR reads and lists one entry per CDR3 protein. The repertoire holds 400,000 to 500,000 distinct CDR3 sequences, with around an eighth as singletons. Sequencing was performed on blood. The receptors were gathered from a young woman with Graves' hyperthyroidism. CDR3s include the opening cysteine and the closing phenylalanine or tryptophan. The D gene is left open where the match is weak. Clone size, where shown, is once, few, many, or a class for clones that have expanded.

TGTGCCAGTACCCCGCAAGGGGGCCCGCAGTATTTT	CASTPQGGPQYF	TRBD1	NA	12	TRBV19	TRBJ2-3
TGTGCCAGCAGTTGGGACTCTGGCTACACCTTC	CASSWDSGYTF	NA	NA	11	TRBV12-3/TRBV12-4	TRBJ1-2
TGTGCCAGCAGACCACGACAGTTATGGGGGAGAAATTCACCCCTCCACTTT	CASRPRQLWGRNSPLHF	NA	many	17	TRBV6-1	TRBJ1-6
TGTGCCAGCAGCTTAGAAGCGGTGAATAGCGGGGGCAATGAGCAGTTCTTC	CASSLEAVNSGGNEQFF	TRBD2	few	17	TRBV13	TRBJ2-1
TGCAGTGCTAGAGATCTACTTCACGAGCAGTACTTC	CSARDLLHEQYF	NA	few	12	TRBV20-1	TRBJ2-7
TGTGCCACCAGTGACTCGGGACTCCTGGGCACCGGGGAGCTGTTTTTT	CATSDSGLLGTGELFF	NA	many	16	TRBV24-1	TRBJ2-2
TGTGCCAGCAGCTTAGAGGACACCGATGGCTACACCTTC	CASSLEDTDGYTF	NA	many	13	TRBV11-3	TRBJ1-2
TGTGCCATCACTCTTGGCCCGTCCGACACTGAAGCTTTCTTT	CAITLGPSDTEAFF	NA	many	14	TRBV10-3	TRBJ1-1
TGTGCCAGCAGTCCAAATATCCGGGACAGGGTGAACAATGAGCAGTTCTTC	CASSPNIRDRVNNEQFF	TRBD1	many	17	TRBV28	TRBJ2-1
TGTGCCACCGGGACAGGCCTTTCCTACGAGCAGTACTTC	CATGTGLSYEQYF	TRBD1	few	13	TRBV24-1	TRBJ2-7
TGCAGTGCTAGAGATAGGCGTAGGGCAGGGGCGACTGAAGCTTTCTTT	CSARDRRRAGATEAFF	NA	many	16	TRBV20-1	TRBJ1-1
TGTGCCAGCAGTGCGGGACAGCGGAACCAAACCTCATCTAACTATGGCTACACCTTC	CASSAGQRNQTSSNYGYTF	TRBD1	NA	19	TRBV27	TRBJ1-2
TGTGCCACCGGCGGGAGAGGTGGAGAGACCCAGTACTTC	CATGGRGGETQYF	TRBD2	many	13	TRBV15	TRBJ2-5
TGTGCCAGCAGTTACCATTCGGGACAGGTTAATGAAAAACTGTTTTTT	CASSYHSGQVNEKLFF	TRBD1	NA	16	TRBV6-5	TRBJ1-4
TGCGCCAGCAGTGAGGCAAGGACGGGAATGAACACTGAAGCTTTCTTT	CASSEARTGMNTEAFF	NA	few	16	TRBV10-2	TRBJ1-1
TGTGCCGGGGGACTAGCTTACCTCGAGCAGTACTTC	CAGGLAYLEQYF	TRBD2	NA	12	TRBV30	TRBJ2-7
TGTGCCAGCAGTCGGACTAGGACTAGCGGGCGCCTCAATGAGCAGTTCTTC	CASSRTRTSGRLNEQFF	TRBD2	once	17	TRBV3-1	TRBJ2-1
TGCAGTGCTAGGGGGACTAGCGGGAGGCCCAGTTTCTACAATGAGCAGTTCTTC	CSARGTSGRPSFYNEQFF	TRBD2	once	18	TRBV20-1	TRBJ2-1
TGTGCCAGCAGGCTTTGGGGTACGGGAAACACTGAAGCTTTCTTT	CASRLWGTGNTEAFF	NA	many	15	TRBV2	TRBJ1-1
TGTGCCAGCAGCTTAGATAGCGGGAGTTACAATGAGCAGTTCTTC	CASSLDSGSYNEQFF	TRBD2	many	15	TRBV11-2	TRBJ2-1
TGTGCCAGCAGCTTAACGGGGGGAGGACCCTCCTACAATGAGCAGTTCTTC	CASSLTGGGPSYNEQFF	NA	few	17	TRBV7-3	TRBJ2-1
TGTGCCTGGAAGCGGGACAGGGCTGGCTACACCTTC	CAWKRDRAGYTF	TRBD1	NA	12	TRBV30	TRBJ1-2
TGTGCCAGTAGTATCGACAGGGTGGGTGGCTACACCTTC	CASSIDRVGGYTF	TRBD1	NA	13	TRBV19	TRBJ1-2
TGCGCCAGCAGCGTTGCCCCGCAGGGCGACGATGAGCAGTTCTTC	CASSVAPQGDDEQFF	NA	many	15	TRBV5-1	TRBJ2-1
TGTGCCAGCAGCTTGGGTGGGAGAAAAACTCACGAGCAGTACTTC	CASSLGGRKTHEQYF	NA	NA	15	TRBV5-8	TRBJ2-7
TGCAGTGCTAGAGACGGGCCTTACTATGGCTACACCTTC	CSARDGPYYGYTF	NA	few	13	TRBV20-1	TRBJ1-2
TGTGCCAGCAGATTCCTTAAGTCGGACGAGCAGTACTTC	CASRFLKSDEQYF	NA	many	13	TRBV6-1	TRBJ2-7
TGTGCCAGCAGGAAAACAGGGGGGGCCAACTACGAGCAGTACTTC	CASRKTGGANYEQYF	NA	many	15	TRBV12-3/TRBV12-4	TRBJ2-7
TGTGCCACCGGTCCGGGACTAGCGGGAGCATCCTCCTACGAGCAGTACTTC	CATGPGLAGASSYEQYF	TRBD2	many	17	TRBV12-3/TRBV12-4	TRBJ2-7
TGTGCCAGCAGTGAACAGGGGCAAGAGACCCAGTACTTC	CASSEQGQETQYF	NA	NA	13	TRBV2	TRBJ2-5
TGTGCCAGCAGCCAAGATAGGGCAGGATATGCAACTAATGAAAAACTGTTTTTT	CASSQDRAGYATNEKLFF	NA	few	18	TRBV3-1	TRBJ1-4
TGTGCCAGCAGCTTAGGGACACCTAGCAATCAGCCCCAGCATTTT	CASSLGTPSNQPQHF	NA	many	15	TRBV7-8	TRBJ1-5
TGTGCCAGCTCACCCGGAGGTGGCCCTAGCAATCAGCCCCAGCATTTT	CASSPGGGPSNQPQHF	NA	NA	16	TRBV18	TRBJ1-5
TGTGCCAGCAGCTTCAGACTAGCGGGGCCCACCGGGGAGCTGTTTTTT	CASSFRLAGPTGELFF	TRBD2	few	16	TRBV11-2	TRBJ2-2
TGTGCCACCAGTGATATGGGGCAGGGCCCCGTAAACTCCTACAATGAGCAGTTCTTC	CATSDMGQGPVNSYNEQFF	NA	many	19	TRBV24-1	TRBJ2-1
TGTGCCAGTACCAGGACAGGGGCCTATGGCTACACCTTC	CASTRTGAYGYTF	TRBD1	many	13	TRBV19	TRBJ1-2
TGTGCCAGCTCACCATCTTTTTTCAGACTAGTCAATGAGCAGTTCTTC	CASSPSFFRLVNEQFF	NA	NA	16	TRBV18	TRBJ2-1
TGTGCCAGCAGCCATTCTGGGACTAGCGGGTCTAGCGAGCAGTACTTC	CASSHSGTSGSSEQYF	TRBD2	few	16	TRBV3-1	TRBJ2-7
TGTGCCAGCAGGGGGTGGACCGCGAACACCGGGGAGCTGTTTTTT	CASRGWTANTGELFF	NA	many	15	TRBV27	TRBJ2-2
TGTGCCAGCACCCGAAGAACTAGCGGACTAGCCAAAAACATTCAGTACTTC	CASTRRTSGLAKNIQYF	TRBD2	many	17	TRBV2	TRBJ2-4
TGTGCCTGGAGTGTAGGGTTTAGTCGGGATGAGCAGTTCTTC	CAWSVGFSRDEQFF	NA	NA	14	TRBV30	TRBJ2-1
TGTGCCAGCAGTTACTCCTCGCCTAGGGCAGCGAACACCGGGGAGCTGTTTTTT	CASSYSSPRAANTGELFF	NA	NA	18	TRBV6-2/TRBV6-3	TRBJ2-2
TGTGCCTGGAGCCCGTTTGGTTCACCCCTCCACTTT	CAWSPFGSPLHF	NA	NA	12	TRBV30	TRBJ1-6
TGTGCCACCAGTGACAGCGGGGGGAACACTGAAGCTTTCTTT	CATSDSGGNTEAFF	NA	NA	14	TRBV24-1	TRBJ1-1
TGCGCCAGCAGCTACTGGGGACAGGTAGACTATGGCTACACCTTC	CASSYWGQVDYGYTF	TRBD1	few	15	TRBV5-1	TRBJ1-2
TGCAGTGCTAGAGATCAGGGGGCGAGGACCCAGTACTTC	CSARDQGARTQYF	TRBD1	NA	13	TRBV20-1	TRBJ2-5
TGTGCCAGCAGCGATACAGGGTATGGGGAGACCCAGTACTTC	CASSDTGYGETQYF	NA	few	14	TRBV3-1	TRBJ2-5
TGTGCCAGCAGCTTCCTCGGACGGAGCGAGAGGGAAAAACTGTTTTTT	CASSFLGRSEREKLFF	NA	NA	16	TRBV5-6	TRBJ1-4
TGTGCCAGCAGGCCGGTCGGGCTAGCGGGCTACGAGCAGTACTTC	CASRPVGLAGYEQYF	TRBD2	many	15	TRBV6-1	TRBJ2-7
TGTGCCAGCAGCTTGCAGGGGCGCAGTTTCACAGATACGCAGTATTTT	CASSLQGRSFTDTQYF	NA	many	16	TRBV11-2	TRBJ2-3
TGTGCCAGCAGCTTAAGCAGGGGGCCGGTTGGCTACACCTTC	CASSLSRGPVGYTF	TRBD1	NA	14	TRBV7-8	TRBJ1-2
TGTGCCAGCAGCCCCTGGGTAGCCAATGACAATGAGCAGTTCTTC	CASSPWVANDNEQFF	NA	many	15	TRBV7-3	TRBJ2-1
TGTGCCAGCAGTTTCTTCGGACAGGGAAGGGGGAACACTGAAGCTTTCTTT	CASSFFGQGRGNTEAFF	TRBD1	many	17	TRBV28	TRBJ1-1
TGTGCCACCAGTGATTTGCAAACTAGCGGGAGGTCAATAGATACGCAGTATTTT	CATSDLQTSGRSIDTQYF	TRBD2	few	18	TRBV24-1	TRBJ2-3
TGTGCCAGCAGCGAACGGGACAGGGTTTCGTTCACTGAAGCTTTCTTT	CASSERDRVSFTEAFF	TRBD1	few	16	TRBV7-9	TRBJ1-1
TGTGCCAGCAGCTTAGCGCTAGGGGGGACCTCTGCTCAGCCCCAGCATTTT	CASSLALGGTSAQPQHF	NA	NA	17	TRBV13	TRBJ1-5
TGTGCCAGCAGTCTTCGAGAGACCTTCAATCAGCCCCAGCATTTT	CASSLRETFNQPQHF	NA	many	15	TRBV12-3/TRBV12-4	TRBJ1-5